The rows below give T cell receptor beta chains drawn from one sample of a study of cytomegalovirus exposure and HLA in healthy donors. Sequencing used immunoSEQ multiplex PCR; TCRdb keeps in-frame clones, though not all of them. Of 180,000 or so clones in the sample, approximately 80% were seen once. Sequencing was done on a sample of PBMCs. The receptors here all came from a young woman in good health and CMV-seronegative. CDR3s include the opening cysteine and the closing phenylalanine or tryptophan. The order of the fields is V gene, CDR3 length, D gene, clone size, J gene, CDR3 protein, CDR3 DNA. D genes are given only for firm matches. Size is omitted from some rows. Given values are once, few, many or a class for expanded clones.

V: TRBV5-1; length: 16; D: TRBD2; size: -; J: TRBJ2-5; CDR3: CASSLQPAGGPETQYF; DNA: TGCGCCAGCAGCTTGCAGCCGGCGGGAGGGCCGGAGACCCAGTACTTC
V: TRBV13; length: 12; D: -; size: once; J: TRBJ1-2; CDR3: CASTTGGGSYTF; DNA: TGTGCCAGCACCACGGGGGGCGGGAGCTACACCTTC
V: TRBV7-2; length: 15; D: -; size: -; J: TRBJ1-2; CDR3: CASSLARGDIYGYTF; DNA: TGTGCCAGCAGCTTAGCGCGGGGGGATATCTATGGCTACACCTTC
V: TRBV28; length: 15; D: -; size: -; J: TRBJ1-2; CDR3: CASSLNGEGNYGYTF; DNA: TGTGCCAGCAGTTTAAACGGGGAGGGAAACTATGGCTACACCTTC
V: TRBV6-5; length: 14; D: TRBD1; size: -; J: TRBJ1-2; CDR3: CASRPGQRNYGYTF; DNA: TGTGCCAGCAGACCGGGACAGCGTAACTATGGCTACACCTTC
V: TRBV6-1; length: 14; D: TRBD2; size: -; J: TRBJ2-7; CDR3: CASTPTSGGYEQYF; DNA: TGTGCCAGCACCCCGACTAGCGGGGGCTACGAGCAGTACTTC
V: TRBV5-5; length: 18; D: -; size: -; J: TRBJ1-1; CDR3: CASSLVVLGAAMNTEAFF; DNA: TGTGCCAGCAGCTTGGTCGTTTTAGGGGCAGCCATGAACACTGAAGCTTTCTTT
V: TRBV4-1; length: 16; D: TRBD1; size: -; J: TRBJ1-4; CDR3: CASSQNTGTGGEKLFF; DNA: TGCGCCAGCAGCCAGAATACCGGGACAGGGGGTGAAAAACTGTTTTTT
V: TRBV27; length: 15; D: -; size: -; J: TRBJ2-6; CDR3: CASSRRDSGANVLTF; DNA: TGTGCCAGCAGTCGCCGGGACTCTGGGGCCAACGTCCTGACTTTC
V: TRBV19; length: 14; D: -; size: -; J: TRBJ2-7; CDR3: CASSTDRSSYEQYF; DNA: TGTGCCAGTAGTACTGACAGGAGCTCCTACGAGCAGTACTTC
V: TRBV10-3; length: 12; D: -; size: -; J: TRBJ1-1; CDR3: CAIRTPGLKAFF; DNA: TGTGCCATCAGAACACCGGGTCTCAAAGCTTTCTTT
V: TRBV27; length: 17; D: -; size: once; J: TRBJ2-7; CDR3: CASSFPPRSGFPYEQYF; DNA: TGTGCCAGCAGTTTCCCCCCGCGCAGCGGATTCCCGTACGAGCAGTACTTC
V: TRBV6-4; length: 16; D: -; size: -; J: TRBJ2-1; CDR3: CASSSSNRGSYNEQFF; DNA: TGTGCCAGCAGTTCCTCTAATCGTGGCTCCTACAATGAGCAGTTCTTC
V: TRBV4-1; length: 16; D: -; size: -; J: TRBJ1-5; CDR3: CASSQVRGSGNQPQHF; DNA: TGCGCCAGCAGCCAAGTGCGAGGATCTGGCAATCAGCCCCAGCATTTT
V: TRBV11-3; length: 15; D: TRBD1; size: few; J: TRBJ1-1; CDR3: CASEGTNRGDTEAFF; DNA: TGTGCCAGCGAGGGGACCAACAGGGGGGACACTGAAGCTTTCTTT
V: TRBV19; length: 16; D: -; size: -; J: TRBJ2-1; CDR3: CASSIADSVGYNEQFF; DNA: TGTGCCAGTAGTATAGCAGACAGCGTTGGGTACAATGAGCAGTTCTTC
V: TRBV28; length: 15; D: TRBD2; size: -; J: TRBJ2-1; CDR3: CASSTLSGSGNEQFF; DNA: TGTGCCAGCAGTACGCTTAGCGGGAGTGGCAATGAGCAGTTCTTC
V: TRBV25-1; length: 13; D: TRBD1; size: -; J: TRBJ2-3; CDR3: CASSRDRGYTQYF; DNA: TGTGCCAGCAGTCGGGACAGGGGTTATACGCAGTATTTT
V: TRBV6-5; length: 14; D: -; size: -; J: TRBJ2-7; CDR3: CASTPRTDSYEQYF; DNA: TGTGCCAGCACGCCTCGGACAGACTCCTACGAGCAGTACTTC
V: TRBV4-2; length: 18; D: TRBD1; size: -; J: TRBJ1-3; CDR3: CASSQERVRDRAGNTIYF; DNA: TGTGCCAGCAGCCAAGAAAGGGTCCGAGACAGGGCTGGAAACACCATATATTTT
V: TRBV5-4; length: 15; D: TRBD2; size: -; J: TRBJ2-7; CDR3: CASSKLAGDFYEQYF; DNA: TGTGCCAGCAGCAAACTAGCGGGAGACTTCTACGAGCAGTACTTC
V: TRBV6-5; length: 15; D: TRBD2; size: -; J: TRBJ2-7; CDR3: CASSRTGTSAYEQYF; DNA: TGTGCCAGCAGCCGAACCGGGACTAGCGCTTACGAGCAGTACTTC
V: TRBV9; length: 16; D: TRBD2; size: -; J: TRBJ2-1; CDR3: CASSGSAGGKWNEQFF; DNA: TGTGCCAGCAGCGGTAGCGCGGGAGGGAAGTGGAATGAGCAGTTCTTC